The clone carrying this TCR beta chain was observed a few times. The ends were cut back, 5 bases at V and 0 bases at J, with 5 bases in the middle. Germline lookup yields CDR1 SGHTA and CDR2 FQGNSA. This CDR3 is built from 14 residues. This sample is drawn from a study of blood T cell repertoires in COVID-19. Looking at the study overall: Samples taken during acute and convalescent COVID-19 were collected in the United States, Italy and Spain.

Under the authors' procedure: Reference gene primer amplification yielded estimated nucleated cell counts. Data came from immunoSEQ multiplex PCR; TCRdb stores just in-frame clones and leaves some out. V and J calls and clone size are copied from that table; D and trimming were computed from the DNA. The sample lists under 150,000 clones, around 82% occurring once. The sample consisted of peripheral blood. The chain couples TRBV7-2 to TRBJ2-6; unclear D gene. The clonotype was recovered from a woman aged 45-59 years with acute or convalescent COVID-19. The CDR3 spells CASSLFSGANVLTF. The DNA for the CDR3 is TGTGCCAGCAGCCTTTTCTCTGGGGCCAACGTCCTGACTTTC.